The source of this T cell receptor (beta chain) is a study of somatic mutations in cytotoxic T cells in rheumatoid arthritis. Whole-study findings and limits: Rheumatoid arthritis patients were compared with age-matched healthy controls, and their CD8+ T-cell clonality did not differ significantly.

CDR3 length: 15 amino acids. Trimming pared 9 bases from V and 2 bases from J, leaving 20 bases between. The germline V gene has CDR1 MNHNY and CDR2 SVGAGI (reference sequence). Details on this clone: As yet, its antigen is unknown.

Per the original methods: Published virus-specific TCRB sequences matched only a few of the patient CD8+ clones exceeding 1%. Generated by immunoSEQ multiplex PCR, the TCRdb table keeps only in-frame clones and is missing some. That table is the source of V, J and clone size, and D and trimming were worked out from the DNA. The sample has about 10,000 clones, 65% to 85% seen once; the top ten hold over 10%. Magnetic beads with positive selection isolated CD4+ and CD8+ fractions, whose purity was verified by flow cytometry. What was sequenced was CD8+ T cells sorted from blood. This receptor was obtained from an adult with rheumatoid arthritis. This chain joins TRBV6-6 and TRBJ2-7; tentatively, D is TRBD1 (5 bases). The chain's CDR3 is CASSLDSLTPYEQYF. The DNA for the CDR3 is TGTGCCAGTTCACTTGACAGCCTGACCCCCTACGAGCAGTACTTC.